This entry describes one T cell receptor beta chain. Its specificity is unknown. Generated by immunoSEQ multiplex PCR, the TCRdb table keeps only in-frame clones and is missing some. The sample lists around 300,000 clones; roughly 89% were seen once. Documented treatment: roughly 20 received Ad26.COV2.S at low or high dose, single or two shots; five or six received placebo; per-sample allocation not given. Following the first vaccine or placebo injection, samples were taken on day 63. This sample is part of a study of Ad26.COV2.S vaccination and SARS-CoV-2 variants. Study outcomes and limitations: Responses of spike-specific T cells (both CD8+ and CD4+) reportedly showed substantial breadth after vaccination.

Germline lookup yields CDR1 ENHRY and CDR2 SYGVKD. The V and J ends lost 7 bases and 2 bases respectively, with 16 bases between them. The CDR3 is made up of 15 amino acids. The chain uses TRBV10-3 and TRBJ2-3; D unresolved. The clonotype comes from a person between 18 and 65 years old who received the Ad26.COV2.S COVID-19 vaccine or a placebo. Sequencing used peripheral blood, obtained in a trial of Ad26.COV2.S vaccine versus placebo. DNA for the CDR3: TGTGCCATCATGAGCGACCGTACCTCCACAGATACGCAGTATTTT. Encoded protein: CAIMSDRTSTDTQYF.